A single sample is the source of the 28 T cell receptor beta chains below, sequenced in a study of immune evolution from preneoplasia to lung adenocarcinoma. The table came from immunoSEQ multiplex PCR; TCRdb's copy has only in-frame clones and leaves some out. The repertoire holds approximately 6,500 clones, with roughly 79% as singletons. The sample taken for sequencing was FFPE minimally invasive lung adenocarcinoma tissue. The receptors derive from a person between 50 and 70 years old with lung adenocarcinoma.

This clone has just a few counts. The rearrangement joins TRBV6-4 to TRBJ2-1; 7 bases align to TRBD2. The CDR3 covers 15 residues. The germline gives CDR1 MRHNA, CDR2 SNTAGT. Trimming at V came to 0 bases and at J to 5 bases, leaving 4 bases not matched to a gene. CDR3 in DNA: TGTGCCAGCAGTGACTCCGGCGGGGGAAACAATGAGCAGTTCTTC. Protein sequence: CASSDSGGGNNEQFF.

This clone turned up a few times. The DNA for the CDR3 is TGTGCCAGCAGCTTAAGCAACGGTGGGACCGGGGAGCTGTTTTTT. Amino acid sequence: CASSLSNGGTGELFF. The V and J genes are TRBV5-6 and TRBJ2-2; D call uncertain. The CDR3 is made up of 15 amino acids. V was cut by 2 bases and J by 5 bases, with 13 bases left in between. The germline CDR1 and CDR2 sequences are SGHDT and YYEEEE.

V and J are TRBV18 and TRBJ1-1; D possibly corresponds to TRBD1 (5 bases). The CDR3 is 14 residues long. V lost 2 bases and J lost 11, with 18 bases in between. CDR1 is KGHSH, CDR2 LQKENI, per germline. CDR3 loop: CASSPADRPSNAFF. DNA for the CDR3: TGTGCCAGCTCACCAGCCGACAGACCCTCGAATGCTTTCTTT.

This chain uses TRBV4-1 with TRBJ2-2, with a possible D match to TRBD2 (6 bases). CDR1 MGHRA and CDR2 YSYEKL come from the germline V gene. With 5 bases removed from V and 6 bases from J, the gap between germline ends came to 16 bases. CDR3 size: 15 residues. Here the CDR3 reads CASSIEGRDSGELFF. The CDR3 coding sequence is TGCGCCAGCAGCATAGAAGGGCGGGATTCCGGGGAGCTGTTTTTT.

V and J are TRBV14 and TRBJ2-1, with 12 bases matching TRBD2. CDR1 is SGHDN and CDR2 is FVKESK in the germline V gene. The CDR3 is 16 residues long. V trimming: 4 bases; J trimming: 7 bases; junction bases outside the gene matches: 8. CDR3 coding DNA: TGTGCCAGCAGCCCCCTCGGGACTAGCGGGTCTAATGAGCAGTTCTTC. This gives the protein CASSPLGTSGSNEQFF.

This chain connects TRBV10-3 to TRBJ2-7, with no clear D. Germline V gives CDR1 ENHRY, CDR2 SYGVKD. The length of the CDR3 is 12 residues. The germline V and J ends were trimmed by 2 bases and 3 bases, with 5 bases remaining between them. In DNA, the CDR3 is TGTGCCATCAGTGAGGACCACTACGAGCAGTACTTC. Translation: CAISEDHYEQYF.

The rearrangement uses TRBV6-6 and TRBJ1-4; TRBD1 might be the D (6 bases). V lost 2 bases and J 0 bases, leaving 10 bases between the germline ends. Germline V gene data show CDR1 as MNHNY and CDR2 as SVGAGI (reference sequence). CDR3 length: 16 amino acids. The CDR3 DNA is TGTGCCAGCAGTTACGGGGGCGGGACAACTAATGAAAAACTGTTTTTT. As protein: CASSYGGGTTNEKLFF.

For the CDR3, the DNA is TGCAGCGTTGTGTCCGGAGCTAACTATGGCTACACCTTC. It is translated as CSVVSGANYGYTF. The V gene is TRBV29-1, the J gene TRBJ1-2, with D uncertain. This CDR3 spans 13 amino acids. V lost 4 bases, J lost 0 bases, and 9 bases lay in between. Germline V lookup: CDR1 SQVTM, CDR2 ANQGSEA.

The chain combines TRBV2 with TRBJ2-7; 9 nucleotides align to TRBD2. The CDR3 extends over 13 amino acids. V trimming: 6 bases; J trimming: 3 bases; junction bases outside the gene matches: 3. Germline values: CDR1 SNHLY, CDR2 FYNNEI. The CDR3 reads CASRTSGYYEQYF. Here the CDR3 DNA reads TGTGCCAGCAGAACTAGCGGGTACTACGAGCAGTACTTC.

V gene TRBV6-6 combines with J gene TRBJ1-5; the match to TRBD1 covers 7 bases. Germline CDR1 reads MNHNY; CDR2 reads SVGAGI (reference sequence). The CDR3 is 13 amino acids. V dropped 6 bases and J dropped 4; count of bases not matched to a gene: 3. The CDR3 reads CASSWDRNQPQHF. CDR3 in DNA: TGTGCCAGCAGCTGGGACAGAAATCAGCCCCAGCATTTT.

This clone came up once. This sequence joins TRBV29-1 and TRBJ2-1, with 8 positions matching TRBD1. Per the germline V gene, CDR1 is SQVTM and CDR2 is ANQGSEA. J lost 13 bases, V lost 7 bases, and 6 bases had no gene match. The CDR3 runs 10 residues. For the CDR3, the DNA is TGCAGCGCCCAGGACAGGGTACAGTTCTTC. Amino acids: CSAQDRVQFF.

This sequence joins TRBV9 and TRBJ2-1; 7 nucleotides agree with TRBD1. The CDR3 consists of 13 residues. Germline CDR1 reads SGDLS; CDR2 reads YYNGEE. Losses at the gene ends were 0 bases for V and 11 bases for J; bases not matched to a gene: 5. The CDR3 here is CASSVEQGQQQFF. The CDR3, as DNA: TGTGCCAGCAGCGTAGAACAGGGACAGCAGCAGTTCTTC. The whole variable domain, remainder taken from reference TRBV9 and TRBJ2-1, is DSGVTQTPKHLITATGQRVTLRCSPRSGDLSVYWYQQSLDQGLQFLIQYYNGEERAKGNILERFSAQQFPDLHSELNLSSLELGDSALYFCASSVEQGQQQFFGPGTRLTVL.

The CDR3 is CASSPLRETVEQYF. CDR3 nucleotide sequence: TGTGCCAGCTCACCATTACGGGAGACGGTCGAGCAGTACTTC. The chain uses TRBV18 and TRBJ2-7, with D possibly being TRBD2 (6 bases). CDR1 is KGHSH and CDR2 is LQKENI in the germline V gene. The length of the CDR3 is 14 residues. With 2 bases removed from V and 6 bases from J, the gap between germline ends came to 14 bases.

The rearrangement uses TRBV30 and TRBJ1-2; D gene ambiguous. The CDR3 runs to 13 residues. Germline V lookup: CDR1 GTSNPN, CDR2 SVGIG (reference sequence). Trimming pared 7 bases from V and 7 bases from J, leaving 19 bases between. This CDR3 is CAFQLRTLGGYTF. The DNA of the CDR3 is TGTGCCTTCCAGTTAAGGACCCTAGGTGGCTACACCTTC. Supplemented by reference TRBV30 and TRBJ1-2, the full variable domain reads SQTIHQWPATLVQPVGSPLSLECTVEGTSNPNLYWYRQAAGRGLQLLFYSVGIGQISSEVPQNLSASRPQDRQFILSSKKLLLSDSGFYLCAFQLRTLGGYTFGSGTRLTVV.

The CDR3 bases are TGTGCCAGCAGCTCAGACCCACAGGGCGCCCTTAACTATGGCTACACCTTC. It yields the protein CASSSDPQGALNYGYTF. V and J are TRBV7-2 and TRBJ1-2; D is possibly TRBD1 (6 bases). The CDR3 consists of 17 residues. The V gene lost 4 bases and the J gene lost 1 base, with 19 bases spanning the gap. Per germline, CDR1 SGHTA and CDR2 FQGNSA.

This sequence joins TRBV7-8 and TRBJ2-7; 8 bases map to TRBD1. Germline CDR1 and CDR2: SGHVS and FQNEAQ. The CDR3 runs 13 residues. V was clipped by 3 bases and J by 6 bases; unmatched bases: 4. The DNA for the CDR3 is TGTGCCAGCAGCTTCGACAGGGGTGGCGAGCAGTACTTC. Translation: CASSFDRGGEQYF.

This clone appeared a single time. The chain couples TRBV25-1 to TRBJ1-2; possible D gene TRBD1, 6 bases. The CDR3 has 15 amino acids. CDR1 MGHDK and CDR2 SYGVNS come from the germline V gene. Trimming removed 4 bases at V and 5 bases at J, with 17 bases between. CDR3 region: CASSVGEGGRYGYTF. The CDR3 DNA is TGTGCCAGCAGTGTGGGGGAGGGGGGGAGGTATGGCTACACCTTC.

Only one count was recorded for this clone. The rearrangement links TRBV9 to TRBJ1-2, with D perhaps TRBD1 (6 bases). Germline V gene lookup returns CDR1 SGDLS and CDR2 YYNGEE. Trimming shortened V by 4 bases and J by 7 bases, and 17 bases separated the two germline ends. CDR3 length: 14 residues. The CDR3 protein is CASSPSLGGVGYTF. The CDR3 DNA is TGTGCCAGCAGCCCCTCGTTAGGGGGGGTTGGCTACACCTTC.

The V gene is TRBV9, the J gene TRBJ1-3; D gene uncertain. This CDR3 comprises 15 residues. Trimming pared 3 bases from V and 0 bases from J, leaving 10 bases between. Germline-derived CDR1 and CDR2 are SGDLS and YYNGEE. CDR3 nucleotides: TGTGCCAGCAGCGCCGGACGGATCTCTGGAAACACCATATATTTT. It specifies CASSAGRISGNTIYF.

This chain links TRBV5-4 with TRBJ2-1; 14 bases line up with TRBD2. With V trimmed by 4 bases and J by 7 bases, 10 bases remained unmatched. The CDR3 sequence is 17 residues long. Per the germline V gene, CDR1 is SGHNT and CDR2 is YYREEE (reference sequence). The CDR3 DNA follows: TGTGCCAGCAGCGCCGGGACTAGCGGGGGTTTAGAGAATGAGCAGTTCTTC. Amino acids: CASSAGTSGGLENEQFF.

V gene TRBV7-9 combines with J gene TRBJ1-1; perhaps TRBD1 as D (5 bases). V was cut by 2 bases and J by 1 base, with 8 bases left in between. Germline lookup yields CDR1 SEHNR and CDR2 FQNEAQ (reference sequence). This CDR3 has 14 residues. CDR3 in amino acids: CASSLQGGNTEAFF. CDR3 nucleotide sequence: TGTGCCAGCAGCTTACAGGGAGGGAACACTGAAGCTTTCTTT.

The gene calls are TRBV2 and TRBJ2-1; 15 bases map to TRBD2. The CDR3 length is 15 residues. CDR1 SNHLY and CDR2 FYNNEI come from the germline V gene. Trimming at V came to 4 bases and at J to 8 bases, leaving 3 bases not matched to a gene. The CDR3: CASSGTSGGVDEQFF. CDR3 bases: TGTGCCAGCAGTGGGACTAGCGGGGGGGTGGATGAGCAGTTCTTC.

This chain links TRBV7-9 with TRBJ2-3, with D perhaps TRBD2 (7 bases). This CDR3 region has 15 residues. V gave up 6 bases and J gave up 1 base, with 14 bases separating them. The germline V gene encodes CDR1 SEHNR and CDR2 FQNEAQ (reference sequence). DNA for the CDR3: TGTGCCAGCAGTTACGCGGGGGCCGGCACAGATACGCAGTATTTT. This gives the protein CASSYAGAGTDTQYF. Supplemented by reference TRBV7-9 and TRBJ2-3, the full variable domain reads DTGVSQNPRHKITKRGQNVTFRCDPISEHNRLYWYRQTLGQGPEFLTYFQNEAQLEKSRLLSDRFSAERPKGSFSTLEIQRTEQGDSAMYLCASSYAGAGTDTQYFGPGTRLTVL.

The chain joins TRBV2 to TRBJ2-7, with 9 bases that match TRBD2. The V gene's germline CDR1 is SNHLY and CDR2 FYNNEI. Trimming took 3 bases from V and 4 from J; bases not matched to a gene: 10. This CDR3 contains 16 residues. The CDR3 here is CASSDDGTSLGYEQYF. The DNA for the CDR3 is TGTGCCAGCAGTGACGATGGGACTAGCCTCGGGTACGAGCAGTACTTC.

This clone has more than one count but fewer than ten. The rearrangement links TRBV7-9 to TRBJ2-1, with D perhaps TRBD2 (7 bases). Germline CDR1 is SEHNR and CDR2 is FQNEAQ (reference sequence). V lost 0 bases to trimming and J lost 8 bases, with 11 bases between them. This CDR3 has 14 amino acids. The DNA for the CDR3 is TGTGCCAGCAGCTTAGCGGGAGGGGGAGATGAGCAGTTCTTC. Translated: CASSLAGGGDEQFF.

The chain couples TRBV18 to TRBJ2-3; 13 bases map to TRBD2. Germline values: CDR1 KGHSH, CDR2 LQKENI. V lost 5 bases and J lost 5; bases outside the gene matches: 7. This CDR3 region has 16 residues. The CDR3 DNA reads as TGTGCCAGCTCAGCCGGACTAGCGGGAGTTGGAGATACGCAGTATTTT. It translates to CASSAGLAGVGDTQYF. Full variable domain (rest looked up from reference TRBV18 and TRBJ2-3): NAGVMQNPRHLVRRRGQEARLRCSPMKGHSHVYWYRQLPEEGLKFMVYLQKENIIDESGMPKERFSAEFPKEGPSILRIQQVVRGDSAAYFCASSAGLAGVGDTQYFGPGTRLTVL.

The gene calls are TRBV7-3 and TRBJ2-3; 10 nucleotides agree with TRBD2. V lost 5 bases to trimming and J lost 0 bases; unmatched junction nucleotides: 5. CDR1 and CDR2 (germline): SGHTA, FQGTGA. The CDR3 is made up of 16 amino acids. The CDR3 loop is CASSPAGGRSTDTQYF. CDR3 coding DNA: TGTGCCAGCAGCCCAGCGGGGGGGCGGAGCACAGATACGCAGTATTTT.

The chain is built from TRBV2 and TRBJ2-7; the D gene is possibly TRBD1 (6 bases). Germline CDR1 reads SNHLY; CDR2 reads FYNNEI. There are 14 residues in the CDR3. V lost 7 bases and J lost 4, with 17 bases in between. The CDR3 coding sequence is TGTGCCAGCACTAATACAGGGAATTCATACGAGCAGTACTTC. Protein: CASTNTGNSYEQYF.